The sequence of this T cell receptor (beta chain) was determined in a study of T-cell memory formation after mild COVID-19 (dated by TCRdb to about 2021). About the study as a whole: TCR sequence clusters from the two donors were largely donor specific. T-cell clones expanding and contracting after mild COVID-19 in two donors were tracked by longitudinal TCRalpha and TCRbeta repertoire sequencing. The cohort was made up of two young adult volunteers, one female and one male, who were previously healthy. On the study overall, not on this receptor specifically: Only a couple of mild cases were covered by the study, and larger cohorts that include severe cases with pre-infection samples were considered necessary. The second-wave clones that peaked on day 37 were not confirmed to be SARS-CoV-2 specific. The detection of some responding clones in pre-infection memory suggests that pre-existing cross-reactive memory T cells joined the SARS-CoV-2 response. Balanced CD4/CD8 phenotypes were observed for clones contracting from day 15 to 85, whereas a bias towards CD4+ was observed for a second wave of clones expanding from day 15 to 37. Contracting CD4+ clones turned up mainly in the CM and EM memory subsets, whereas EMRA was where CD8+ clones were enriched.

TCRdb lists the instrument as Illumina NovaSeq 6000. cDNA libraries for TCRalpha and TCRbeta were prepared by 5'RACE using constant-segment primers, with sample barcodes and unique molecular identifiers added. Trizol reagent was used to extract RNA from every sample. Library amplification was performed in two PCR steps, and a second sample barcode and Illumina TruSeq adapters were introduced in the second step. The libraries were sequenced on an Illumina NovaSeq using 2 x 150 bp paired-end reads. The original methods were these. The reads were demultiplexed and collapsed into UMI-guided consensus sequences using migec v1.2.7. Using mixcr v2.1.11, the UMI consensuses were aligned to TRA and TRB V and J templates and assembled into clonotypes. Expanded or contracted clonotypes were those called significant by both edgeR and NoisET, with noise models trained on biological replicates. For edgeR calls, the cutoffs were a false discovery rate-adjusted p below 0.01 and a log2 fold-change threshold of 1. As an exploratory analysis of dynamics, PCA with hierarchical clustering was applied to max-normalized trajectories of the 1000 most abundant clonotypes. Each responding clone was given a CD4 or CD8 phenotype based on the CD4+ and CD8+ repertoires, which had been sequenced separately. TCRdb trimmed public reads at Q25 via fastp, called clones via MiXCR and kept in-frame beta chains. Merged by CDR3 protein, the rows form single entries marked with the most common genes and DNA. The authors' filters were not applied to this entry. The sample table lists around 50,000 distinct CDR3 sequences, about 28% of them with a count of one. Of the sample, about 39% falls within the top ten clones.

This clonotype was counted between two and nine times. Its target antigen remains unknown. The sample holds no much larger clone one base away, and base qualities are not on file. The CDR3 holds 14 amino acids from the cysteine to the phenylalanine. The retained sequence is limited to the CDR3, 42 bases, with the frame set at the first base. V is trimmed back by 3 bases and J by 5 bases, and the junction contains 4 bases that no gene match accounts for. CDR1 and CDR2, per the germline V gene (reference sequence), are LNHDA and SQIVND. Ficoll-Paque density gradient centrifugation was the method used to isolate PBMCs.

Sequencing input: PBMCs or a T cell subset sorted from them (not recorded which). This receptor chain uses TRBV19 and TRBJ2-7, with 10 bases matching TRBD1. The sequence derives from a man aged 18 to 30 who had mild COVID-19 (a few samples of this study predate the infection). The sample titles of this study are shuffled in the database, so cell type and time point are left out; the donor was told from shared clones. CDR3 region: CASSIGDRGDEQYF. The DNA is TGTGCCAGTAGTATCGGGGACAGGGGCGACGAGCAGTACTTC.